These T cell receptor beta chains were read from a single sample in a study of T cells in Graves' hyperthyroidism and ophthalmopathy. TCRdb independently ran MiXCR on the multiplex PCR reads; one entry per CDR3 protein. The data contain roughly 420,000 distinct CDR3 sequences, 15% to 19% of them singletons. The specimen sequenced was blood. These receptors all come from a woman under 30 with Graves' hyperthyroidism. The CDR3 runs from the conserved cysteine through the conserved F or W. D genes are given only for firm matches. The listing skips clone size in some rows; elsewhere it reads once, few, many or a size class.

CDR3nt: TGTGCCACCAGAAGACAGCCGAACACTGAAGCTTTCTTT
CDR3aa: CATRRQPNTEAFF
d_gene: .
v_gene: TRBV24-1
abundance: many
j_gene: TRBJ1-1

CDR3nt: TGTGCCAGCAGCTTAATTCCCACTAGCGCTGATACGCAGTATTTT
CDR3aa: CASSLIPTSADTQYF
d_gene: TRBD2
v_gene: TRBV7-3
abundance: many
j_gene: TRBJ2-3

CDR3nt: TGTGCCAGCAGCTTAGGAGTTTTAGCGGGAGGGCAGTTCTTC
CDR3aa: CASSLGVLAGGQFF
d_gene: TRBD2
v_gene: TRBV11-1
abundance: many
j_gene: TRBJ2-1

CDR3nt: TGTGCCAGCAGATACGGGAATTCACCCCTCCACTTT
CDR3aa: CASRYGNSPLHF
d_gene: .
v_gene: TRBV2
abundance: many
j_gene: TRBJ1-6

CDR3nt: TGTGCCAGCAGCACCAAGGGGGGCCACAATGAGCAGTTCTTC
CDR3aa: CASSTKGGHNEQFF
d_gene: .
v_gene: TRBV9
abundance: .
j_gene: TRBJ2-1

CDR3nt: TGTGCCAGCACTCCCTCCCCCCGCACTGAAGCTTTCTTT
CDR3aa: CASTPSPRTEAFF
d_gene: .
v_gene: TRBV27
abundance: many
j_gene: TRBJ1-1

CDR3nt: TGTGCCATCAGTCCCGGGACAGCTCAAGAGACCCAGTACTTC
CDR3aa: CAISPGTAQETQYF
d_gene: TRBD1
v_gene: TRBV10-3
abundance: .
j_gene: TRBJ2-5

CDR3nt: TGTGCCAGCTCACCCTCCCGGACCACTGAAGCTTTCTTT
CDR3aa: CASSPSRTTEAFF
d_gene: .
v_gene: TRBV18
abundance: many
j_gene: TRBJ1-1

CDR3nt: TGTGCCACCAGCAGAGGGATGAGCACAGATACGCAGTATTTT
CDR3aa: CATSRGMSTDTQYF
d_gene: .
v_gene: TRBV15
abundance: .
j_gene: TRBJ2-3

CDR3nt: TGCAGCGTTGAACTATCCCCTAGTTACGAGCAGTACTTC
CDR3aa: CSVELSPSYEQYF
d_gene: .
v_gene: TRBV29-1
abundance: .
j_gene: TRBJ2-7

CDR3nt: TGTGCCAGCATAGGACGGGATCATAGCAAGGGGAACATTCAGTACTTC
CDR3aa: CASIGRDHSKGNIQYF
d_gene: .
v_gene: TRBV6-2/TRBV6-3
abundance: .
j_gene: TRBJ2-4

CDR3nt: TGTGCCAGCACCCGGACAACAGGGACTGAAGCTTTCTTT
CDR3aa: CASTRTTGTEAFF
d_gene: .
v_gene: TRBV6-1
abundance: many
j_gene: TRBJ1-1

CDR3nt: TGTGCCAGCAGCCAAGATCTAGCGGGACAAGAGACCCAGTACTTC
CDR3aa: CASSQDLAGQETQYF
d_gene: TRBD2
v_gene: TRBV14
abundance: many
j_gene: TRBJ2-5

CDR3nt: TGTGCCACCCGGGACAGCTCTGGAAACACCATATATTTT
CDR3aa: CATRDSSGNTIYF
d_gene: TRBD1
v_gene: TRBV6-1
abundance: many
j_gene: TRBJ1-3

CDR3nt: TGTGCTACGGTGGGGGAGTATGAAGCTTTCTTT
CDR3aa: CATVGEYEAFF
d_gene: .
v_gene: TRBV28
abundance: many
j_gene: TRBJ1-1

CDR3nt: TGTGCCATCAGTGCTCGACTAGACTCCTACGAGCAGTACTTC
CDR3aa: CAISARLDSYEQYF
d_gene: .
v_gene: TRBV10-3
abundance: many
j_gene: TRBJ2-7

CDR3nt: TGTGCCAGCAGTTTACCCGACAACACTCAAGAGACCCAGTACTTC
CDR3aa: CASSLPDNTQETQYF
d_gene: .
v_gene: TRBV28
abundance: many
j_gene: TRBJ2-5

CDR3nt: TGTGCCAGCAACGCAGGGGCGGCTCAGCCCCAGCATTTT
CDR3aa: CASNAGAAQPQHF
d_gene: .
v_gene: TRBV6-1
abundance: many
j_gene: TRBJ1-5

CDR3nt: TGTGCCAGCAGCCATTTATCCGCCGGAGAGACCCAGTACTTC
CDR3aa: CASSHLSAGETQYF
d_gene: .
v_gene: TRBV3-1
abundance: many
j_gene: TRBJ2-5

CDR3nt: TGTGCCAGCAGCTCACGGGGGCTCAGGGGAAGAGAGACCCAGTACTTC
CDR3aa: CASSSRGLRGRETQYF
d_gene: .
v_gene: TRBV7-9
abundance: many
j_gene: TRBJ2-5

CDR3nt: TGTGCCAGCAGTGAAGCATCGGGGTCCCAAGAGACCCAGTACTTC
CDR3aa: CASSEASGSQETQYF
d_gene: .
v_gene: TRBV6-1
abundance: many
j_gene: TRBJ2-5

CDR3nt: TGTGCCAGCAGTTTCAATAGCGTCCCCTGGGAGCAGACCCAGTACTTC
CDR3aa: CASSFNSVPWEQTQYF
d_gene: .
v_gene: TRBV6-1
abundance: .
j_gene: TRBJ2-5

CDR3nt: TGTGCCAGCAGCATAGGCCCTCCCAGGAATAGGACCCAGTACTTC
CDR3aa: CASSIGPPRNRTQYF
d_gene: .
v_gene: TRBV7-6
abundance: many
j_gene: TRBJ2-5

CDR3nt: TGTGCCAGTAAGGCTAGCGGGCAATACACAGATACGCAGTATTTT
CDR3aa: CASKASGQYTDTQYF
d_gene: TRBD2
v_gene: TRBV19
abundance: few
j_gene: TRBJ2-3

CDR3nt: TGTGCCAGCAGCCCATTCACAGGGGAAGCTTTCTTT
CDR3aa: CASSPFTGEAFF
d_gene: .
v_gene: TRBV3-1
abundance: .
j_gene: TRBJ1-1

CDR3nt: TGTGCCAGCAGCACTACTAGCGGCCAAGAGACCCAGTACTTC
CDR3aa: CASSTTSGQETQYF
d_gene: TRBD2
v_gene: TRBV11-1
abundance: many
j_gene: TRBJ2-5

CDR3nt: TGTGCCAGCAGGGGCCCCAGGCCTGAGCAGTTCTTC
CDR3aa: CASRGPRPEQFF
d_gene: .
v_gene: TRBV6-1
abundance: .
j_gene: TRBJ2-1

CDR3nt: TGTGCCAGCAGCCCACCAGGGGCCTACTCCTACAATGAGCAGTTCTTC
CDR3aa: CASSPPGAYSYNEQFF
d_gene: .
v_gene: TRBV7-3
abundance: .
j_gene: TRBJ2-1

CDR3nt: TGTGCCAGCAGGGAAGCGGGGGGCCCCTATTCCGAGCAGTTCTTC
CDR3aa: CASREAGGPYSEQFF
d_gene: TRBD2
v_gene: TRBV2
abundance: many
j_gene: TRBJ2-1

CDR3nt: TGTGCCAGCAGCCACTACTGGGACGGGAATGGCTACACCTTC
CDR3aa: CASSHYWDGNGYTF
d_gene: .
v_gene: TRBV3-1
abundance: many
j_gene: TRBJ1-2

CDR3nt: TGTGCCAGCAAAGGGGGGACCCAGTACTTC
CDR3aa: CASKGGTQYF
d_gene: .
v_gene: TRBV2
abundance: many
j_gene: TRBJ2-5

CDR3nt: TGCAGTGCTAGAGATTCTGCCGTCCCCAATTCACCCCTCCACTTT
CDR3aa: CSARDSAVPNSPLHF
d_gene: .
v_gene: TRBV20-1
abundance: many
j_gene: TRBJ1-6

CDR3nt: TGTGCCAGCAGTTTATTTCGACAGAACTATGGCTACACCTTC
CDR3aa: CASSLFRQNYGYTF
d_gene: .
v_gene: TRBV28
abundance: many
j_gene: TRBJ1-2

CDR3nt: TGTGCCAGCAGTTTAAGGCGGGAGCTTACCTACGAGCAGTACTTC
CDR3aa: CASSLRRELTYEQYF
d_gene: TRBD2
v_gene: TRBV28
abundance: .
j_gene: TRBJ2-7

CDR3nt: TGTGCCAGCAGCTTTGACGGGGGCTACGAGCAGTACTTC
CDR3aa: CASSFDGGYEQYF
d_gene: .
v_gene: TRBV7-9
abundance: many
j_gene: TRBJ2-7

CDR3nt: TGTGCCAGCAAATCAGGGGCCAGCTACGAGCAGTACTTC
CDR3aa: CASKSGASYEQYF
d_gene: .
v_gene: TRBV2
abundance: .
j_gene: TRBJ2-7

CDR3nt: TGTGCCAGCAGTGAAGTGACAGGGGGCAACTATGGCTACACCTTC
CDR3aa: CASSEVTGGNYGYTF
d_gene: TRBD1
v_gene: TRBV2
abundance: .
j_gene: TRBJ1-2

CDR3nt: TGTGCCAGCAGAACGGGACAGGGGATCCGAGGCTACGAGCAGTACTTC
CDR3aa: CASRTGQGIRGYEQYF
d_gene: TRBD1
v_gene: TRBV11-2
abundance: many
j_gene: TRBJ2-7

CDR3nt: TGTGCCAGCAGTTCTTATCAGGGGGTTTATGAAAAACTGTTTTTT
CDR3aa: CASSSYQGVYEKLFF
d_gene: TRBD1
v_gene: TRBV6-2/TRBV6-3
abundance: .
j_gene: TRBJ1-4

CDR3nt: TGCAGTGCTAGAGATCTAGGACTAGCGGGGGGGAACTACGAGCAGTACTTC
CDR3aa: CSARDLGLAGGNYEQYF
d_gene: TRBD2
v_gene: TRBV20-1
abundance: .
j_gene: TRBJ2-7

CDR3nt: TGTGCCAGCAGCCTTGAACTCCAGGGCTACGAGCAGTACTTC
CDR3aa: CASSLELQGYEQYF
d_gene: .
v_gene: TRBV4-2
abundance: .
j_gene: TRBJ2-7

CDR3nt: TGTGCCAGCAGGCGGACAGTCGCCTCCTACGAGCAGTACTTC
CDR3aa: CASRRTVASYEQYF
d_gene: .
v_gene: TRBV28
abundance: many
j_gene: TRBJ2-7

CDR3nt: TGTGCCAGCAGTTACGGGGGAAGCTCTGGGGCCAACGTCCTGACTTTC
CDR3aa: CASSYGGSSGANVLTF
d_gene: .
v_gene: TRBV6-2/TRBV6-3
abundance: .
j_gene: TRBJ2-6